This TCR beta chain was obtained from a study of T cell repertoires in cytomegalovirus infection. The sample holds many counts of this clonotype. TCRdb reanalysed the reads using MiXCR and keeps one entry per CDR3 protein. The sample has 200,000 to 300,000 distinct CDR3 sequences; 9% to 15% are singletons. CDR3 length: 13 amino acids. Germline V gene sequence: CDR1 MNHNS, CDR2 SASEGT. V was pared by 7 bases and J by 6 bases, with 16 bases between. The gene calls are TRBV6-1 and TRBJ2-7; D might be TRBD2 (6 bases). The sequenced material came from PBMCs. The clonotype comes from a human donor in good health (CMV status not recorded). Some clones in this sample may be carry-over from other donors' samples. The CDR3 reads CASTPRAGGEQYF. The DNA of the CDR3 is TGTGCCAGCACTCCTAGGGCCGGGGGCGAGCAGTACTTC.